This T cell receptor (beta chain) was documented in a study of kidney transplant recipient with SARS-CoV-2 infection. With regard to this clonotype: This could be a read error, since a much larger clone is one nucleotide away.

TCRdb used MiXCR to reprocess the reads, holding one entry per CDR3 protein. The sample records some 220,000 distinct CDR3 sequences, under 35% being singletons. Germline CDR1 reads SGHNT; CDR2 reads YENEEA. This CDR3 contains 19 residues. Here the sequenced sample was a blood sample, taken at baseline and on day 111 from a kidney transplant recipient. The chain uses TRBV11-3 and TRBJ2-1, with 11 bases lining up with TRBD2. The receptor was isolated from a young adult male patient who had COVID-19 and was a kidney transplant recipient. The graft donor may be the source of some T cells. The CDR3 region is CASSDWGLADWSSYNEQLF. Here the CDR3 DNA reads TGTGCCAGCAGCGATTGGGGACTAGCGGATTGGAGCTCCTACAATGAGCAGCTCTTC.